The source of this T cell receptor (beta chain) is a study of molecular identifiers for immune sequencing clone quantification. Points from the study as a whole: Among effectors, clones above 20 RNA copies held over 97% of molecules; among naive cells, under 1%. Among about a million naive cells, spiked Jurkat TCR RNA from a single cell was reportedly detectable.

This clonotype was found many times. Its antigen is as yet unknown. Naive CD8 T cell sorting was performed on the CD8+CD4-CCR7+CD45RA+ phenotype. Germline CDR1 and CDR2: MGHDK and SYGVNS. V shed 5 bases and J shed 0 bases, with 8 bases lying between them. The CDR3 length is 15 residues. Libraries of bulk TCR were made by previously described methods (with listed TCR primers). TCRdb reanalysed the PCR reads using MiXCR and keeps one entry per CDR3 protein. The sample gives 550,000 to 750,000 distinct CDR3 sequences, about 20% of which show up once; roughly 0.85% is in the top ten. The chain carries TRBV25-1 and TRBJ1-6; D remains unclear. The source is a human donor in good health. Some libraries in this study had Jurkat cell RNA spiked in. Sequences were obtained from naive CD8+ T cells from blood, with Jurkat cell RNA spiked in. Subset: FACS-sorted CD8+CD4-CCR7+CD45RA+ naive T cells. The DNA for the CDR3 is TGTGCCAGCAGTTCCCAGAGCTCCTATAATTCACCCCTCCACTTT. Amino acids: CASSSQSSYNSPLHF. Full variable domain (outside the CDR3, taken from reference TRBV25-1 and TRBJ1-6): EADIYQTPRYLVIGTGKKITLECSQTMGHDKMYWYQQDPGMELHLIHYSYGVNSTEKGDLSSESTVSRIRTEHFPLTLESARPSHTSQYLCASSSQSSYNSPLHFGNGTRLTVT.